The T cell receptor (beta chain) under discussion was sequenced for a study of cytomegalovirus exposure and HLA in healthy donors. Turning to the study itself: Later analysis reported that the 120 or so validation repertoires shared the platform of the approximately 690 first-cohort repertoires. Study results and caveats: Subsequent analysis of the approximately 110 validation repertoires found a tendency for first-cohort TCR clusters to co-occur. Some public TCRs appeared in many individuals, while most sequences were rare.

Points on this clone: Its specificity is not known.

Sequencing used immunoSEQ multiplex PCR; TCRdb keeps in-frame clones, though not all of them. The table lists about 130,000 clones, 75% to 90% of them singletons. The CDR3 consists of 16 residues. Trimming pared 4 bases from V and 0 bases from J, leaving 10 bases between. The germline V gene encodes CDR1 SNHLY and CDR2 FYNNEI. Sequenced material: PBMCs. The chain is built from TRBV2 and TRBJ2-6; perhaps TRBD1 as D (6 bases). This receptor was obtained from a woman aged 18-30 years in good health and CMV-seronegative. The CDR3 sequence: CASSVGGSSGANVLTF. The CDR3 DNA follows: TGTGCCAGCAGTGTAGGGGGTTCCTCTGGGGCCAACGTCCTGACTTTC.